This TCR beta chain was recovered during a study of regulatory T cells in long-lasting Graves disease. Overall study: To qualify as persistent, Graves' disease required over 5 years of antithyroid drugs with positive TSH receptor antibodies.

Both iRepertoire HTBI primers and Arm-PCR of CDR3 regions were used to build the TCR beta libraries. TCRdb passed the multiplex PCR reads through MiXCR, listing each CDR3 protein once. The sample contains under 500,000 distinct CDR3 sequences, roughly 20% of which appear only once. CDR3 size: 15 residues. Per germline, CDR1 MDHEN and CDR2 SYDVKM. As for time point: persistent/refractory GD, antithyroid drugs over 5 years with positive TRAb. PBMCs were the source of the RNA used for TCR sequencing. To note about this clonotype: Just one base apart from a much larger clone, this may be a read error.

This material consisted of peripheral blood mononuclear cells (PBMCs), taken when the disease was refractory, from a patient treated with antithyroid drugs. The rearrangement links TRBV28 to TRBJ2-5; D is possibly TRBD1 (5 bases). This clonotype was sampled from a female donor with Graves disease. In DNA, the CDR3 is TGTGCCAGCAGACCCCACACCGACAGACAAGAGACCCAGTGCTTC. Protein: CASRPHTDRQETQCF. The full variable domain, completed using reference TRBV28 and TRBJ2-5, is DVKVTQSSRYLVKRTGEKVFLECVQDMDHENMFWYRQDPGLGLRLIYFSYDVKMKEKGDIPEGYSVSREKKERFSLILESASTNQTSMYLCASRPHTDRQETQCFGPGTRLLVL.